The T cell receptor beta chain under discussion was sequenced for a study of blood T cell repertoires in COVID-19. Study summary: Acute and convalescent COVID-19 samples came from the United States, Italy and Spain. T cells, B-cell-depleted T cells, or PBMCs supplied cDNA or gDNA.

The ends lost 2 bases at V and 5 bases at J; junction bases unmatched: 7. Germline CDR1 MDHEN, CDR2 SYDVKM. CDR3 length: 15 amino acids. Measured with immunoSEQ multiplex PCR; TCRdb has only the in-frame clones, and not every one. Of about 260,000 clones listed, over 75% are singletons. The rearrangement joins TRBV28 to TRBJ2-7, with TRBD2 identical over 9 bases. The sequence was collected from a human donor in a cohort sampled during active COVID-19. Sequencing was carried out using peripheral blood. CDR3 region: CASSLDLSGSNEQYF. The CDR3 DNA reads as TGTGCCAGCAGTTTAGACCTTAGCGGGAGCAACGAGCAGTACTTC.